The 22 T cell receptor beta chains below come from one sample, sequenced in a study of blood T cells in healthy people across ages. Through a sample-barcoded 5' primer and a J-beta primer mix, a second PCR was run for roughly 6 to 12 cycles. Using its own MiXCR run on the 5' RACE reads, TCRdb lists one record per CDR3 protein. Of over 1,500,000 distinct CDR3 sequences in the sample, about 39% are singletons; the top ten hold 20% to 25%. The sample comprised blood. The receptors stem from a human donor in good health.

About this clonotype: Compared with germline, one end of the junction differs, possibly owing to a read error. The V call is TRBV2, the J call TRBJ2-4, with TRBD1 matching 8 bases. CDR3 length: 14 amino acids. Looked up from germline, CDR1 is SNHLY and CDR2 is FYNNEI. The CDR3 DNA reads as TGTGCCAACAGTTCGACAGGGACAGGAAACACTCAGTACTTC. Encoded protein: CANSSTGTGNTQYF.

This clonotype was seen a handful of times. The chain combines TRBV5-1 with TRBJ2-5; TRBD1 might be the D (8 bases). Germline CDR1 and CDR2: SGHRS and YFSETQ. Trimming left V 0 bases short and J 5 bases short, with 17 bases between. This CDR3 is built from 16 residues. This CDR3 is CASSLDGQGAGETQYF. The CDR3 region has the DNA TGCGCCAGCAGCTTGGATGGACAGGGAGCGGGGGAGACCCAGTACTTC.

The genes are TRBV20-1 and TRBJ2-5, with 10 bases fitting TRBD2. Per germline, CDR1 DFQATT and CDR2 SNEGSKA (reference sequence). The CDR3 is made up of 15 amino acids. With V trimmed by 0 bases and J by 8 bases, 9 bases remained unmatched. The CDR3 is CSARDPSGGMNTQYF. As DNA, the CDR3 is TGCAGTGCTAGAGATCCTAGCGGGGGTATGAATACCCAGTACTTC.

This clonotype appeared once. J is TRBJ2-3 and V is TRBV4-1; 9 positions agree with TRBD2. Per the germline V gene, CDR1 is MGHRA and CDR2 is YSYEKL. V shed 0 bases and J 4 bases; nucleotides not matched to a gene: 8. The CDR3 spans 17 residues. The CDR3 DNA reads TGCGCCAGCAGCCAAGAAAGGGGCGGGGGGGCCTCAGATACGCAGTATTTT. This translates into CASSQERGGGASDTQYF.

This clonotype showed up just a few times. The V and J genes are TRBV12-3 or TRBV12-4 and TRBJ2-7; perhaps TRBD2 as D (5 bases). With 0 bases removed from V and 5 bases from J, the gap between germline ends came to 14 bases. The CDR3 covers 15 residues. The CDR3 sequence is CASSLAGRGVHEQYF. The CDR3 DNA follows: TGTGCCAGCAGTTTAGCAGGACGGGGTGTCCACGAGCAGTACTTC.

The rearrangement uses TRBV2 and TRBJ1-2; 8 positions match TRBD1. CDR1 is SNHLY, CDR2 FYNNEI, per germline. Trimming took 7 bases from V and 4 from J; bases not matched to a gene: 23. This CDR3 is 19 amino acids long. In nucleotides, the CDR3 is TGTGCCAGCAACCTAAATCGGGGACAGGCATCTATGGGGACCTATGGCTACACCTTC. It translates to CASNLNRGQASMGTYGYTF.

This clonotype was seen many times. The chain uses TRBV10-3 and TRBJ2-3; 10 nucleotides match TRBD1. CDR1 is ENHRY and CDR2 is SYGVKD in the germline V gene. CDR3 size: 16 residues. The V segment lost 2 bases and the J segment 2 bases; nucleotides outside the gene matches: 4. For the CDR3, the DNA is TGTGCCATCAGTGAGCCTGACAGGGGGCTCACAGATACGCAGTATTTT. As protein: CAISEPDRGLTDTQYF.

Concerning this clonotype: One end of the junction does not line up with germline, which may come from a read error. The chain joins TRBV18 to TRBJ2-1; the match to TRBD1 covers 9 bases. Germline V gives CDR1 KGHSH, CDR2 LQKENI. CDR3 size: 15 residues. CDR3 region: CAGSADRGTYNEQFF. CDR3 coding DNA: TGTGCCGGCTCAGCAGACAGGGGGACCTACAATGAGCAGTTCTTC.

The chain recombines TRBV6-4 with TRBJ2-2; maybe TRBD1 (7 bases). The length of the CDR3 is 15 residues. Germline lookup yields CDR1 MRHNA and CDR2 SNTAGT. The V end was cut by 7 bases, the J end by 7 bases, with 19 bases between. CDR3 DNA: TGTGCCAGCATCGGGTCAGGGGGTAGCGGCGGGGAGCTGTTTTTT. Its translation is CASIGSGGSGGELFF.

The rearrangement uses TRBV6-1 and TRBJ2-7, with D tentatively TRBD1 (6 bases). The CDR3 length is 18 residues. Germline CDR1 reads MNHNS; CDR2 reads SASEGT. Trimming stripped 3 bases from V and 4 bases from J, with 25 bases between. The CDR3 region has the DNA TGTGCCAGCAGTGACGATCTGGGGGCTGGATGGTTGAGTTACGAGCAGTACTTC. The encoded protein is CASSDDLGAGWLSYEQYF.

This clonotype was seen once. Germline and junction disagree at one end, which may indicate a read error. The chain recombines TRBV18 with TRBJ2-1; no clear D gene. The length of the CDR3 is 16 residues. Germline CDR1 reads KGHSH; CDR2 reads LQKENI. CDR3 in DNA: TGTGCCAGCTCACCACAGGCTACCCACCTCTACAATGAGCGGTTCTTC. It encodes CASSPQATHLYNERFF.

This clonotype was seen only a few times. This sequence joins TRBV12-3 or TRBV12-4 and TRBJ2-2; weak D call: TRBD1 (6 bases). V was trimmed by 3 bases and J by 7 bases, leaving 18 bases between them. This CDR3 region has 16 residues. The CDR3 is CASSFASDRSIGELFF. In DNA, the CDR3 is TGTGCCAGCAGTTTTGCCTCGGACAGAAGTATCGGGGAGCTGTTTTTT.

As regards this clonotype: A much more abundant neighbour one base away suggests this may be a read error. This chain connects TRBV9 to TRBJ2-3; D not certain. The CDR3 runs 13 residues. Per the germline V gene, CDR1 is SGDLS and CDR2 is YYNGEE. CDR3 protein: CAGSVVETDTQYF. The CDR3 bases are TGTGCCGGCAGCGTAGTTGAGACAGATACGCAGTATTTT. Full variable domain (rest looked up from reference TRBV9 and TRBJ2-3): DSGVTQTPKHLITATGQRVTLRCSPRSGDLSVYWYQQSLDQGLQFLIQYYNGEERAKGNILERFSAQQFPDLHSELNLSSLELGDSALYFCAGSVVETDTQYFGPGTRLTVL.

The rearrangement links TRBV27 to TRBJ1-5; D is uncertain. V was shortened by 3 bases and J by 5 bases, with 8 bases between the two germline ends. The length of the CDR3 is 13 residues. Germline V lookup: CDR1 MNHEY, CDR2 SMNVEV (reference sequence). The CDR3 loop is CASSFDRDQPQHF. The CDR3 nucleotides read TGTGCCAGCAGTTTTGATAGGGATCAGCCCCAGCATTTT.

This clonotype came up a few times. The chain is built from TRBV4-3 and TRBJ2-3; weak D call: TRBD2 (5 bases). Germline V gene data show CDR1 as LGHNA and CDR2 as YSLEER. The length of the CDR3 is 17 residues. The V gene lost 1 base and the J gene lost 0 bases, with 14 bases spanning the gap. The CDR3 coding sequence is TGCGCCAGCAGCCAAGGGGCCAGGCGGGCGAGCACAGATACGCAGTATTTT. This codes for CASSQGARRASTDTQYF.

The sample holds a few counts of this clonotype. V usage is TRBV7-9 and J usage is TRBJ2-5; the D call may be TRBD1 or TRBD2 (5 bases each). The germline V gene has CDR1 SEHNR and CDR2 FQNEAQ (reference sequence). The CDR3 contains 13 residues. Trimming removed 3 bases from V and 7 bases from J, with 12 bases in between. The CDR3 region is CASSFGGDGTQYF. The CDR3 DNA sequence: TGTGCCAGCAGCTTTGGTGGGGACGGGACCCAGTACTTC.

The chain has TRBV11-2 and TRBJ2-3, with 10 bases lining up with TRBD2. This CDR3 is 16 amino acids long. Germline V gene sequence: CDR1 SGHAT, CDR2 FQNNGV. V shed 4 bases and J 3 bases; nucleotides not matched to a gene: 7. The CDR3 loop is CASSSFSGGETDTQYF. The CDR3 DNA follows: TGTGCCAGCAGCTCTTTCAGCGGGGGGGAAACAGATACGCAGTATTTT.

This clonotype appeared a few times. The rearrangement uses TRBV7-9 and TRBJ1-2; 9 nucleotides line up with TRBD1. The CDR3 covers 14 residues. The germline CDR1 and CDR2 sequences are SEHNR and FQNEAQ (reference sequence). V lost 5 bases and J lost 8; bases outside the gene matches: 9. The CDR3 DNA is TGTGCCAGCAGCGCCGCCGGGACAGGGAACGGCTACACCTTC. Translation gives CASSAAGTGNGYTF.

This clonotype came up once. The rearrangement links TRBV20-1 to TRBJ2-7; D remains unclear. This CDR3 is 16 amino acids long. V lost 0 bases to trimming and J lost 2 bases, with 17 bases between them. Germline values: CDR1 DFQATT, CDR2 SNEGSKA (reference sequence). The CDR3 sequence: CSARDRRVGGAYEQYF. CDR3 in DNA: TGCAGTGCTAGAGATCGTCGGGTCGGCGGAGCCTACGAGCAGTACTTC.

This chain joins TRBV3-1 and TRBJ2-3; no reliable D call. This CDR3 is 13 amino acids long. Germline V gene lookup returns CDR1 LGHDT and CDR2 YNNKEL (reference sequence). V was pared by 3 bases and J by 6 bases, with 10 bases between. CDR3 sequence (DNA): TGTGCCAGCAGCCAGCTCTCAAGGGATACGCAGTATTTT. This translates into CASSQLSRDTQYF.

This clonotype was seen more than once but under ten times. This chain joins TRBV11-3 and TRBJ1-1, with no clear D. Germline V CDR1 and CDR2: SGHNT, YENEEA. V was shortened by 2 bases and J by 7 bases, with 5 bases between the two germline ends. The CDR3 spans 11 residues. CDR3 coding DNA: TGTGCCAGCAGCTTATTAAGTGAAGCTTTCTTT. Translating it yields CASSLLSEAFF.

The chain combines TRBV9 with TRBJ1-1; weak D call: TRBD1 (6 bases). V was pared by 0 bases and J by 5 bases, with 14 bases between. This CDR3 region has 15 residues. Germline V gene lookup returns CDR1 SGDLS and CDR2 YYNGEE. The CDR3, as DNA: TGTGCCAGCAGCGTAGGGGAATGGGGGCGGACTGAAGCTTTCTTT. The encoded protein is CASSVGEWGRTEAFF. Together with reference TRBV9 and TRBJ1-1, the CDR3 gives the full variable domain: DSGVTQTPKHLITATGQRVTLRCSPRSGDLSVYWYQQSLDQGLQFLIQYYNGEERAKGNILERFSAQQFPDLHSELNLSSLELGDSALYFCASSVGEWGRTEAFFGQGTRLTVV.